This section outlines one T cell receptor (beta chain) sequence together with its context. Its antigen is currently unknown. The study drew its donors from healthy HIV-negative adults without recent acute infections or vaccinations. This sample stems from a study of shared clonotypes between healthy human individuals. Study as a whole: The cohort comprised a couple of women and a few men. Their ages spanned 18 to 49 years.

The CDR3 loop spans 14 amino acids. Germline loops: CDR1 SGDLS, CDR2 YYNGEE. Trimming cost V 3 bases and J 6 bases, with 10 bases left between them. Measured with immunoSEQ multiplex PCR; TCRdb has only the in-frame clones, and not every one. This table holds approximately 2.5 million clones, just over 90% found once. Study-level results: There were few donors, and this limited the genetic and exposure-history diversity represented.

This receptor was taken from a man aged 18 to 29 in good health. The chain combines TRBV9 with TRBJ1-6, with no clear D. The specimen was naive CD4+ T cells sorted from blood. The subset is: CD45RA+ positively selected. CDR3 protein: CASSGTPGNSPLHF. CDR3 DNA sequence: TGTGCCAGCAGCGGGACCCCGGGTAATTCACCCCTCCACTTT.